This T cell receptor (beta chain) comes out of a study of CD8 T cells in ankylosing spondylitis (dated 2017 in TCRdb). At the level of the whole study: The study profiled T cell receptor beta repertoires in healthy donors and ankylosing spondylitis patients to find disease-linked TCR variants. In total, the full study cohort was made up of approximately 99 healthy donors and 25 to 30 ankylosing spondylitis patients. Peripheral blood samples were taken, and synovial fluid was additionally collected from ankylosing spondylitis patients.

The CDR3 holds 16 amino acids from the cysteine to the phenylalanine. CDR3 DNA is the only sequence kept; it has 48 bases, read in frame from the first base. Based on the germline V gene (reference sequence), the CDR1 and CDR2 sequences are DFQATT and SNEGSKA. At the junction V is shortened by 0 bases and J by 1 base, with 13 bases in between. Findings and caveats that apply to the study as a whole: Some motif variants were previously reported in synovial fluid and blood of reactive arthritis patients, suggesting common disease-initiation mechanisms. In peripheral blood, the disease-linked clones were found at relatively low frequencies and had a CD8+ phenotype. Significant enrichment of the disease-linked clones was reported in matched synovial fluid samples from ankylosing spondylitis patients. A TCR beta motif of 7 or 8 highly homologous amino acid variants appeared characteristic of blood from ankylosing spondylitis patients.

As regards this clonotype: Its antigen remains unidentified. The record has no base qualities; no much larger clone is one base away.

Instrument on record: Illumina HiSeq 2500. TCR beta libraries were prepared by quantitative 5'-RACE with molecular barcodes. As for the original processing: A new computational method based on a probabilistic model of VDJ rearrangement was used to identify disease-linked TCR variants. TCRdb's own reprocessing of the public reads used fastp at Q25 and MiXCR and kept productive beta chains. Duplicate CDR3 protein sequences are folded into a single record with the most common DNA and genes. The V and J calls, along with clone size, are taken from TCRdb and not from the paper's own processing. For this sample there are hundreds of thousands of distinct CDR3 sequences; roughly 20% appear just once. Clones ranked in the top ten supply under 15% of the sample.

The chain couples TRBV20-1 to TRBJ1-5, with a tentative D gene TRBD1 over 6 matching bases. The sequence came from a male donor with ankylosing spondylitis or in good health (not recorded which). Sequenced sample: blood, either unsorted or a sorted T cell fraction (not recorded which). CDR3 region: CSAREEQGFSNQPQHF. The base sequence is TGCAGTGCTAGAGAAGAACAGGGTTTCAGCAATCAGCCCCAGCATTTT.